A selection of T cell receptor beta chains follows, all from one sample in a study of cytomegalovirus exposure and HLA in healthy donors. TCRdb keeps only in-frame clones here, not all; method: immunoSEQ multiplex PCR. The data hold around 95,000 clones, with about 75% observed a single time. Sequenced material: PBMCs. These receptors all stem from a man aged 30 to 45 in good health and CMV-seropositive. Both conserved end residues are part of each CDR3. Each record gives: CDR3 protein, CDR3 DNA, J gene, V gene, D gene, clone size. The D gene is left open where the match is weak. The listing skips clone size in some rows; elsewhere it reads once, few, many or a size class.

CDR3aa: CASSPRFGEKLFF
CDR3nt: TGTGCCAGCAGCCCGCGGTTTGGTGAAAAACTGTTTTTT
j_gene: TRBJ1-4
v_gene: TRBV7-9
d_gene: .
abundance: .

CDR3aa: CASIVTSGGANEQFF
CDR3nt: TGTGCCAGCATCGTGACTAGCGGGGGGGCCAATGAGCAGTTCTTC
j_gene: TRBJ2-1
v_gene: TRBV5-6
d_gene: TRBD2
abundance: .

CDR3aa: CASSGGVLYGYTF
CDR3nt: TGTGCCAGTAGTGGGGGGGTCCTCTATGGCTACACCTTC
j_gene: TRBJ1-2
v_gene: TRBV19
d_gene: .
abundance: .

CDR3aa: CASSSNRGGETQYF
CDR3nt: TGTGCCAGCAGCAGCAACAGGGGGGGAGAGACCCAGTACTTC
j_gene: TRBJ2-5
v_gene: TRBV7-2
d_gene: .
abundance: once

CDR3aa: CAWSSAYGGSYNEQFF
CDR3nt: TGTGCCTGGAGTTCTGCCTACGGGGGCTCCTACAATGAGCAGTTCTTC
j_gene: TRBJ2-1
v_gene: TRBV30
d_gene: .
abundance: .

CDR3aa: CAWSVSGGDRRGPETQYF
CDR3nt: TGTGCCTGGAGTGTGTCAGGCGGGGACAGAAGAGGCCCAGAGACCCAGTACTTC
j_gene: TRBJ2-5
v_gene: TRBV30
d_gene: .
abundance: once

CDR3aa: CASSPMTGSPETQYF
CDR3nt: TGTGCCAGCAGCCCAATGACAGGGTCACCAGAGACCCAGTACTTC
j_gene: TRBJ2-5
v_gene: TRBV7-9
d_gene: TRBD1
abundance: .

CDR3aa: CASSLVGGGYGYTF
CDR3nt: TGCGCCAGCAGCTTGGTTGGGGGCGGCTATGGCTACACCTTC
j_gene: TRBJ1-2
v_gene: TRBV5-1
d_gene: .
abundance: .

CDR3aa: CAISDPGGDPYGYTF
CDR3nt: TGTGCCATCAGTGACCCAGGGGGCGACCCTTATGGCTACACCTTC
j_gene: TRBJ1-2
v_gene: TRBV10-3
d_gene: TRBD1
abundance: .

CDR3aa: CASSRDNSYNEQFF
CDR3nt: TGTGCCAGCAGTCGAGACAACTCCTACAATGAGCAGTTCTTC
j_gene: TRBJ2-1
v_gene: TRBV6-5
d_gene: .
abundance: .

CDR3aa: CASSLSGISYEQYF
CDR3nt: TGCGCCAGCAGCTTGTCAGGGATATCCTACGAGCAGTACTTC
j_gene: TRBJ2-7
v_gene: TRBV5-1
d_gene: .
abundance: few

CDR3aa: CASLPTGTGATYEQYF
CDR3nt: TGTGCCAGCTTACCTACCGGGACAGGAGCCACCTACGAGCAGTACTTC
j_gene: TRBJ2-7
v_gene: TRBV18
d_gene: TRBD1
abundance: .

CDR3aa: CASSQNTYEQYF
CDR3nt: TGCGCCAGCAGCCAAAACACCTACGAGCAGTACTTC
j_gene: TRBJ2-7
v_gene: TRBV4-1
d_gene: .
abundance: few